At least ten counts were recorded for the clone carrying this T cell receptor beta chain. Its antigen remains unknown. At the DNA level, this CDR3 is encoded by other sequences in the same sample as well. The PCR ran on 60 Vbeta and 13 Jbeta primers. Per the original data handling: An analysis that came later counted 80 million or so unique TCR beta chains, approximately 10 million shared. Method: immunoSEQ multiplex PCR; TCRdb's copy keeps in-frame clones and lacks some. V and J calls and clone size are those listed in that table; D and trimming were worked out from the DNA. The table records approximately 160,000 clones, just over 70% of them present only once. This entry belongs to a study of cytomegalovirus exposure and HLA in healthy donors. Study results and limitations: Data from an earlier analysis indicated that most TCR beta V segments were productive either about 90% or about 30% of the time. In a later analysis, HLA-C alleles had the fewest associated TCRs, DRB1 alleles the most.

Germline CDR1 WSHSY, CDR2 SAAADI. The CDR3 contains 14 residues. The junction had 5 bases not matched to a gene; V was cut back by 3 bases and J by 4 bases. The origin of this receptor is a man between 18 and 35 years old in good health and CMV-seropositive. This sequence joins TRBV10-2 and TRBJ2-7, with TRBD1 matching over 8 bases. The sample taken for sequencing was PBMCs. CDR3 residues: CASSDSGQGYEQYV. In DNA form, the CDR3 reads TGCGCCAGCAGTGATTCCGGACAGGGTTACGAGCAGTACGTC.